This TCR beta chain came from a study of T cells in Graves' hyperthyroidism and ophthalmopathy. Trimming stripped 6 bases from V and 3 bases from J, with 17 bases between. Germline CDR1 is ENHRY and CDR2 is SYGVKD. This CDR3 comprises 15 residues. Hyperthyroidism patients were newly diagnosed, had disease duration under 2 months, and were aged 18 to 65 years. The study's findings and limits: Stable hyperthyroidism and ophthalmopathy were separated using 13 V-J signatures. Among thyroid clonotypes expanded above 0.001, most also appeared in blood.

As regards this clonotype: The antigen remains unidentified.

Amplified TCR beta CDR3 regions derived from RNA transcripts. The HTBI primer set was used in a first-round RT-PCR of the TCR CDR3. Each CDR3 protein gets one entry after TCRdb re-called the multiplex PCR reads with MiXCR. The data contain 45,000 to 55,000 distinct CDR3 sequences, roughly 51% of them singletons. The chain recombines TRBV10-3 with TRBJ1-2; D remains ambiguous. The TCR was taken from a man younger than 35 with Graves' hyperthyroidism. The sequenced sample consisted of peripheral blood or thyroid tissue (not recorded which). The CDR3 DNA is TGTGCCATCAGCAGATCATGGGGAGGTGACTATGGCTACACCTTC. It translates to CAISRSWGGDYGYTF.